One and the same sample provided the 24 T cell receptor beta chains below, sequenced in a study of T-cell memory formation after mild COVID-19. Using its own MiXCR run on the 5' RACE reads, TCRdb lists one record per CDR3 protein. This repertoire shows about 410,000 distinct CDR3 sequences, less than 25% found once; its top ten account for over 10%. Sequenced material: PBMCs or a T cell subset sorted from them (not recorded which). The receptors derive from an adult woman who had mild COVID-19 (a few samples of this study predate the infection). Cell type and time point are not known.

This clonotype was recorded a few times. The V call is TRBV7-3, the J call TRBJ2-2, with D hard to call. V gave up 1 base and J gave up 1 base, with 7 bases separating them. CDR1 is SGHTA and CDR2 is FQGTGA in the germline V gene. There are 15 residues in the CDR3. CDR3 bases: TGTGCCAGCAGCTTAAACGCAGGGAACACCGGGGAGCTGTTTTTT. Translated, it gives CASSLNAGNTGELFF.

The chain couples TRBV20-1 to TRBJ1-1; possible D gene TRBD1, 5 bases. Trimming took 0 bases from V and 2 from J, leaving 13 bases between them. This CDR3 is 15 amino acids long. The germline CDR1 and CDR2 sequences are DFQATT and SNEGSKA (reference sequence). The CDR3 sequence is CSARDPGPVNTEAFF. CDR3 bases: TGCAGTGCTAGAGATCCGGGACCCGTAAACACTGAAGCTTTCTTT.

This clonotype turned up a few times. CDR3 loop: CATMSLQLLGTEAFF. The CDR3 nucleotides read TGTGCCACGATGTCATTACAGCTCCTGGGGACTGAAGCTTTCTTT. V usage is TRBV6-2 or TRBV6-3 and J usage is TRBJ1-1; no reliable D call. Trimming took 10 bases from V and 5 from J, leaving 23 bases between them. CDR1 is MNHEY and CDR2 is SVGEGT in the germline V gene. CDR3 length equals 15 residues.

This clonotype was observed a handful of times. V gene TRBV12-3 or TRBV12-4 combines with J gene TRBJ1-2; 7 bases align to TRBD1. V shed 3 bases, J shed 4 bases, and the junction held 2 bases outside the gene matches. This CDR3 is 13 amino acids long. CDR3 DNA sequence: TGTGCCAGCAGTTTCGCAGGGGGCTATGGCTACACCTTC. It is translated as CASSFAGGYGYTF.

V usage is TRBV30 and J usage is TRBJ2-2, with 7 nucleotides matching TRBD1. The CDR3 contains 18 residues. The ends lost 0 bases at V and 4 bases at J; junction bases unmatched: 14. Germline CDR1 reads GTSNPN; CDR2 reads SVGIG (reference sequence). The CDR3 bases are TGTGCCTGGAGTGTACGCTTCCGGGACAGCCTTTTCACCGGGGAGCTGTTTTTT. It is translated as CAWSVRFRDSLFTGELFF. The full variable domain, in which reference TRBV30 and TRBJ2-2 provide the parts outside the CDR3, is SQTIHQWPATLVQPVGSPLSLECTVEGTSNPNLYWYRQAAGRGLQLLFYSVGIGQISSEVPQNLSASRPQDRQFILSSKKLLLSDSGFYLCAWSVRFRDSLFTGELFFGEGSRLTVL.

The chain links TRBV30 to TRBJ1-2; tentatively, D is TRBD1 (6 bases). The germline V gene encodes CDR1 GTSNPN and CDR2 SVGIG (reference sequence). Trimming took off 0 bases at V and 1 base at J, with 15 bases between the two ends. The CDR3 extends over 16 amino acids. CDR3 sequence reads: CAWSVGQLSLNYGYTF. The CDR3 bases are TGTGCCTGGAGTGTCGGACAGTTAAGCCTTAACTATGGCTACACCTTC.

V usage is TRBV6-6 and J usage is TRBJ1-3; D not resolved. The CDR3 is made up of 15 amino acids. Germline-derived CDR1 and CDR2 are MNHNY and SVGAGI (reference sequence). V gave up 6 bases and J gave up 0 bases, with 12 bases separating them. The CDR3 reads CASRPRRDSGNTIYF. The CDR3 bases are TGTGCCAGCAGACCCCGAAGGGACTCTGGAAACACCATATATTTT.

V and J are TRBV4-2 and TRBJ2-5; 15 bases are shared with TRBD2. This CDR3 spans 17 amino acids. The V segment lost 2 bases and the J segment 4 bases; nucleotides outside the gene matches: 5. Germline CDR1 and CDR2: LGHNA and YNFKEQ. The CDR3 DNA reads as TGTGCCAGCAGCCAACGGACTAGCGGGGGGGTCGGAGAGACCCAGTACTTC. Amino acids: CASSQRTSGGVGETQYF.

The chain carries TRBV5-5 and TRBJ2-6, with 9 bases identical to TRBD1. Germline V gene lookup returns CDR1 SGHKS and CDR2 YYEKEE (reference sequence). The V and J ends lost 4 bases and 4 bases, in that order; junction bases with no gene match: 9. The CDR3 is made up of 17 amino acids. The CDR3 sequence is CASSHPGQGPGANVLTF. As DNA, the CDR3 is TGTGCCAGCAGCCATCCGGGACAGGGTCCCGGGGCCAACGTCCTGACTTTC.

The gene calls are TRBV29-1 and TRBJ2-5, with D perhaps being TRBD1 or TRBD2 (5 bases each). Trimming left V 8 bases short and J 5 bases short, with 21 bases between. Germline CDR1 reads SQVTM; CDR2 reads ANQGSEA. The CDR3 has 14 amino acids. In nucleotides, the CDR3 is TGCAGCTTCTCCCTCGGGGCCTTTGGCGAGACCCAGTACTTC. Its translation: CSFSLGAFGETQYF.

The rearrangement joins TRBV5-8 to TRBJ1-3; the D gene is possibly TRBD1 (5 bases). Germline lookup yields CDR1 SGHTS and CDR2 YDEGEE. The CDR3 has 13 residues. Deletions cut 6 bases from V and 3 bases from J, with 10 bases between. The CDR3 DNA is TGTGCCAGCAACCGAGGGGATGGAAACACCATATATTTT. As protein: CASNRGDGNTIYF.

This clonotype has a handful of counts. The chain couples TRBV9 to TRBJ1-2; no definite D call. This CDR3 comprises 15 residues. The V gene's germline CDR1 is SGDLS and CDR2 YYNGEE. Trimming pared 4 bases from V and 2 bases from J, leaving 15 bases between. CDR3 amino acids: CASSTSDVPNYGYTF. In DNA, the CDR3 is TGTGCCAGCAGCACCTCGGACGTCCCAAACTATGGCTACACCTTC.

This chain joins TRBV7-3 and TRBJ2-3; D is unclear. V lost 5 bases, J lost 6 bases, and 9 bases lay in between. CDR3 length: 12 amino acids. Germline CDR1 and CDR2: SGHTA and FQGTGA. CDR3 loop: CASSRERDTQYF. CDR3 DNA sequence: TGTGCCAGCAGCCGAGAAAGGGATACGCAGTATTTT. Drawing the rest from reference TRBV7-3 and TRBJ2-3, the complete variable domain is GAGVSQTPSNKVTEKGKYVELRCDPISGHTALYWYRQSLGQGPEFLIYFQGTGAADDSGLPNDRFFAVRPEGSVSTLKIQRTERGDSAVYLCASSRERDTQYFGPGTRLTVL.

The chain combines TRBV12-3 or TRBV12-4 with TRBJ2-7; 8 positions match TRBD1. The CDR3 has 14 residues. The J segment lost 5 bases and the V segment lost 5 bases, leaving 8 bases of the junction unmatched. The CDR3 DNA follows: TGTGCCAGCAGTCCTCCGGGACAGGTCAACGAGCAGTACTTC. Translating gives CASSPPGQVNEQYF.

This chain connects TRBV10-3 to TRBJ2-7; 10 nucleotides agree with TRBD1. Germline V CDR1 and CDR2: ENHRY, SYGVKD. The ends lost 5 bases at V and 2 bases at J; junction bases unmatched: 3. The CDR3 has 14 residues. The CDR3: CAISPGTGAYEQYF. CDR3 coding DNA: TGTGCCATCAGTCCCGGGACAGGGGCCTACGAGCAGTACTTC.

This clonotype was seen a handful of times. The chain couples TRBV25-1 to TRBJ2-7; either TRBD1 or TRBD2 may fit D (6 bases each). The V gene lost 6 bases and the J gene lost 1 base, with 16 bases spanning the gap. The germline V gene encodes CDR1 MGHDK and CDR2 SYGVNS. CDR3 length: 15 amino acids. CDR3 bases: TGTGCCAGCAGGGAAACAGGGAGGAGTTCCTACGAGCAGTACTTC. Translation gives CASRETGRSSYEQYF.

The chain is built from TRBV2 and TRBJ2-2, with a weak D call TRBD1 (6 bases). V lost 7 bases and J 7 bases, leaving 22 bases between the germline ends. From germline, CDR1 is SNHLY and CDR2 FYNNEI. This CDR3 is built from 16 residues. The CDR3 sequence is CASILDRIGEGGELFF. The CDR3 DNA follows: TGTGCCAGCATTCTCGACAGGATCGGCGAGGGCGGGGAGCTGTTTTTT.

This clonotype was seen many times. The J gene is TRBJ1-1, the V gene TRBV7-6, with 7 bases fitting TRBD1. The CDR3 covers 16 residues. Germline V gene data show CDR1 as SGHVS and CDR2 as FNYEAQ. The ends lost 0 bases at V and 4 bases at J; junction bases unmatched: 8. The CDR3 sequence is CASSLAGRGLRTEAFF. CDR3 coding DNA: TGTGCCAGCAGCTTAGCGGGCAGGGGGTTACGCACTGAAGCTTTCTTT.

The chain is built from TRBV9 and TRBJ2-1; 16 positions match TRBD2. Trimming cost V 2 bases and J 0 bases; bases outside gene matches: 8. This CDR3 is 20 amino acids long. The germline gives CDR1 SGDLS, CDR2 YYNGEE. The CDR3 DNA sequence: TGTGCCAGCAGCGTTGGGACTAGCGGGGGGGCTCCTAGCTCCTACAATGAGCAGTTCTTC. Translation: CASSVGTSGGAPSSYNEQFF.

V is TRBV5-1 and J is TRBJ2-7; 8 nucleotides align to TRBD1. The CDR3 sequence is 15 residues long. Per the germline V gene, CDR1 is SGHRS and CDR2 is YFSETQ. Trimming took 4 bases from V and 3 from J; bases not matched to a gene: 9. CDR3 sequence: CASSPGTGDIYEQYF. The CDR3 region has the DNA TGCGCCAGCAGCCCCGGGACAGGCGATATCTACGAGCAGTACTTC.

This clonotype has a handful of counts. V usage is TRBV4-3 and J usage is TRBJ1-6; D unresolved. Germline values: CDR1 LGHNA, CDR2 YSLEER. This CDR3 spans 14 amino acids. V gave up 4 bases and J gave up 8 bases, with 12 bases separating them. The CDR3 DNA is TGCGCCAGCAGCCCCCTAGGCCGGTATTCACCCCTCCACTTT. This gives the protein CASSPLGRYSPLHF.

This clonotype came up a few times. The V call is TRBV20-1, the J call TRBJ1-5; D possibly corresponds to TRBD1 (6 bases). Trimming shortened V by 0 bases and J by 3 bases, and 12 bases separated the two germline ends. This CDR3 has 15 amino acids. Germline values: CDR1 DFQATT, CDR2 SNEGSKA (reference sequence). The CDR3 here is CSARDRTAPNQPQHF. Written as DNA, the CDR3 is TGCAGTGCTAGAGACCGGACAGCTCCCAATCAGCCCCAGCATTTT.

This clonotype was seen more than once but under ten times. The V and J genes are TRBV5-8 and TRBJ2-7; 11 nucleotides agree with TRBD2. CDR3 length equals 15 residues. The V and J ends lost 6 bases and 6 bases, in that order; junction bases with no gene match: 11. CDR1 is SGHTS, CDR2 YDEGEE, per germline. DNA of the CDR3: TGTGCCAGCATCGGGGGCGGGCTAGCGGGAGGCGAGCAGTACTTC. It yields the protein CASIGGGLAGGEQYF. Full variable domain (outside the CDR3, taken from reference TRBV5-8 and TRBJ2-7): EAGVTQSPTHLIKTRGQQATLRCSPISGHTSVYWYQQALGLGLQFLLWYDEGEERNRGNFPPRFSGRQFPNYSSELNVNALELEDSALYLCASIGGGLAGGEQYFGPGTRLTVT.

This clonotype has only a few counts. The gene calls are TRBV19 and TRBJ1-2; TRBD1 is a possible D gene (6 bases). The CDR3 covers 16 residues. The V gene lost 6 bases and the J gene lost 3 bases, with 20 bases spanning the gap. Per the germline V gene, CDR1 is LNHDA and CDR2 is SQIVND (reference sequence). The DNA of the CDR3 is TGTGCCAGTAGACCGGCGACAGGCCATGTCTACTATGGCTACACCTTC. It encodes CASRPATGHVYYGYTF.